This T cell receptor beta chain was sequenced in a study of shared clonotypes between healthy human individuals (TCRdb year 2020). With regard to the full study: A couple of women and a few men aged 18 to 49 years were included in the cohort. Per donor, three plates each were used for CD4 naive and CD4 memory, two for CD8 naive, and one for CD8 memory. The study deeply sequenced blood TCR repertoires of several healthy adults to estimate repertoire size and the extent of clonotype sharing between individuals. To increase sequencing depth and limit assay-specific biases, different laboratories used diverse techniques to prepare libraries and sequence TCR repertoires. Between about 0.85 and 8.9 billion PBMCs per donor were obtained by leukapheresis.

CD8 naive samples were obtained by positive selection for CCR7 among CD45RO-negative cells, yielding a CD45RA+CCR7+ population from which TemRA cells were excluded. Donors were healthy HIV-negative adults with no recently reported acute infections or vaccinations. Every donor was a Caucasian adult living in Nashville, Tennessee, USA. Blood was obtained by leukapheresis, after which PBMCs were separated by Ficoll-Histopaque density gradient centrifugation and cryopreserved in liquid nitrogen vapor phase. Analytical flow cytometry was used to check the purity and quantity of each magnetically sorted T cell population. Each sorted fraction had its genomic DNA isolated and then quantified by UV absorbance on a Nanodrop 2000c. TCR CDR3 regions were amplified from genomic DNA by multiplex PCR using the deep immunoSEQ assay. For each cell subset, the extracted genomic DNA was distributed evenly across all wells of several immunoSEQ 96-well plates, and each plate served as one replicate. Each replicate PCR for sorted subsets received 150 to 250 ng genomic DNA, equal to tens of thousands of T cell genomes. The purified libraries were quantified using a Qubit 3.0 fluorometer, sized with a Bioanalyzer 2100, and then quantified again using the KAPA Library Quantification kit. Every immunoSEQ 96-well plate was sequenced on a dedicated single-read 150-cycle Illumina NextSeq 550 flow cell. As for the original processing: Because only junctional sequences without quality scores were contained in the immunoSEQ output, filtering matching that applied to full-length reads could not be performed. To assign V/J genes and CDR3, sequences were annotated against IMGT germline references using PyIR, a Python wrapper for IgBLAST v1.9. Any read was removed if the V/J assignment was weak (E-value above 1e-6), the CDR3 was missing, or the read contained stop codons, out-of-frame junctions, or ambiguous translated residues. V3J clonotypes were defined by identical inferred V gene, J gene, and CDR3 amino acid sequence. The percentage overlap between two repertoires was calculated by dividing the number of shared unique clonotypes by the size of the smaller repertoire. RTK rarefaction, the Chao1 estimator, and Recon v2.1 estimates of unobserved clonotypes were used to assess repertoire richness. Generation probabilities for all TCRbeta clonotypes obtained by the gDNA method from a few donors were computed using OLGA. TCRdb retrieved this table from immuneACCESS and kept in-frame rearrangements only. Not all clones are present; in checked studies, unresolved V genes account for under half, and no reason is known for the remainder. For V, J and clone size, that table is used; D and trimming come from the DNA. The sample contains 600,000 or so clones, approximately 95% of them found a single time. The top ten hold about 0.11% of the sample.

General findings and caveats noted by the study authors: Rarefaction of sorted-subset datasets indicated incomplete sequencing despite the large sequencing depth. Approximately 4.8% of naive CD4, 3.5% of naive CD8, about 2.5% of memory CD4, and less than 0.45% of memory CD8 clonotypes were shared across a few donors. Sampling was limited to blood, and TCR repertoires in tissue likely differ from TCR repertoires in blood. Because the study included only a small number of donors, the genetic and exposure-history diversity represented was limited. Pairwise subsampling indicated that sequencing depth was expected to affect the degree of clonotype sharing among donors. Larger estimated clonotype richness was generally found for naive subsets than for memory subsets. Compared with non-shared clonotypes, the clonotypes found in all four sorted-subset donors had higher generation probabilities.

Reading the germline V gene (reference sequence) gives CDR1 MNHEY and CDR2 SMNVEV. The CDR3 runs 14 amino acids, cysteine and phenylalanine included. Left in the record is the CDR3 DNA by itself, 42 bases read in frame from the first base. V was cut back by 0 bases and J by 0 bases, leaving a gap of 6 bases between them. To note about this clone: What antigen it recognizes has not been identified. The record has no base qualities; no much larger clone is one base away.

The chain employs TRBV27 and TRBJ2-7; the D gene is not confidently resolved. Sequencing was performed on naive CD8+ T cells sorted from blood. Reading the label with the study, this specimen's cell subset or site is: CD45RA+CCR7+. This receptor was identified in a woman aged 25-40 years in good health. The CDR3 is CASSLSSRSYEQYF. The nucleotides read TGTGCCAGCAGTTTATCGTCTCGCTCCTACGAGCAGTACTTC.